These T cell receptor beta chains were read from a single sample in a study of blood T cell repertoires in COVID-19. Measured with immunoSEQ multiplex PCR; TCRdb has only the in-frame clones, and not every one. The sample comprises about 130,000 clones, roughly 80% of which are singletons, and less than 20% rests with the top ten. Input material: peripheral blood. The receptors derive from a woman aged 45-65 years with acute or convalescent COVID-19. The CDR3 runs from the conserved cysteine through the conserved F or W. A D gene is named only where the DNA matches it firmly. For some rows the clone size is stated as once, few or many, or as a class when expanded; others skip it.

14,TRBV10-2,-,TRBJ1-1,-,CASSEGQLNTEAFF,TGCGCCAGCAGTGAGGGACAGCTGAACACTGAAGCTTTCTTT
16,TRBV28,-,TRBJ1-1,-,CASSSMWGRQNTEAFF,TGTGCCAGCAGTTCTATGTGGGGCAGACAGAACACTGAAGCTTTCTTT
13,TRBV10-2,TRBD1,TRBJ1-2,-,CASSDDRGYGYTF,TGCGCCAGCAGTGACGACAGGGGGTACGGCTACACCTTC
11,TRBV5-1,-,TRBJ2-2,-,CASSPSGELFF,TGCGCCAGCAGTCCCAGCGGGGAGCTGTTTTTT
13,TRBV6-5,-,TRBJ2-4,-,CASSEYRGNIQYF,TGTGCCAGCTCCGAGTACAGAGGGAACATTCAGTACTTC
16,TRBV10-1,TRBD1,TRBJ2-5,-,CASSPGTGGSQETQYF,TGCGCCAGCAGTCCCGGGACAGGGGGTTCCCAAGAGACCCAGTACTTC
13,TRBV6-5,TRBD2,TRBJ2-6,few,CAIRGVGANVLTF,TGTGCCATCCGGGGGGTAGGGGCCAACGTCCTGACTTTC
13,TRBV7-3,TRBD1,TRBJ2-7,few,CASSLRQGARQYF,TGTGCCAGCAGCTTAAGACAGGGTGCAAGGCAGTACTTC
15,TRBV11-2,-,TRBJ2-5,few,CASRPPAVGEETQYF,TGTGCCAGCAGGCCCCCCGCGGTAGGAGAGGAGACCCAGTACTTC
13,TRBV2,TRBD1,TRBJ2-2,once,CATQGVGTGELFF,TGTGCCACCCAGGGGGTAGGGACCGGGGAGCTGTTTTTT
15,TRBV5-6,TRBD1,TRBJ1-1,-,CASSLARTGWAEAFF,TGTGCCAGCAGCTTGGCACGGACAGGGTGGGCTGAAGCTTTCTTT
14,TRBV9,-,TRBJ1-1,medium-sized,CASSGTGRDTEAFF,TGTGCCAGCAGCGGAACAGGGCGGGACACTGAAGCTTTCTTT
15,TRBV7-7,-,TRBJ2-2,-,CASSERTLNTGELFF,TGTGCCAGCAGCGAGAGGACATTGAACACCGGGGAGCTGTTTTTT
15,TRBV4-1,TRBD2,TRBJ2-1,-,CASSMSGGAPNEQFF,TGCGCCAGCAGCATGAGCGGGGGGGCCCCAAATGAGCAGTTCTTC
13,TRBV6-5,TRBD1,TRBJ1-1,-,CATTAQGATEAFF,TGTGCCACCACCGCACAGGGGGCGACTGAAGCTTTCTTT
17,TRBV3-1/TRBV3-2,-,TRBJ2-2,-,CASSQVIGGVNTGELFF,TGTGCCAGCAGCCAAGTGATTGGAGGGGTGAACACCGGGGAGCTGTTTTTT
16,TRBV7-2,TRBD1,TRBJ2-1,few,CASSLVVTGPANEQFF,TGTGCCAGCAGCTTAGTTGTGACAGGGCCGGCCAATGAGCAGTTCTTC